The present TCR beta chain was sequenced within a study of human T cells and chemical hapten exposure. TCRdb itself ran the RACE reads through MiXCR, one entry per CDR3 protein. Among around 120,000 distinct CDR3 sequences, about 13% were seen once, and the ten largest hold around 2.7%. Time point in this sample: pre-sensitization, week 0. Treatment defined: therapeutic diphenylcyclopropenone sensitization with weekly scalp DPC. The CDR3 sequence is 14 residues long. V was shortened by 1 base and J by 1 base, with 8 bases between the two germline ends. Germline V CDR1 and CDR2: SGHAT, FQDESV (reference sequence).

This specimen was whole blood, taken in connection with sensitization to the hapten diphenylcyclopropenone (DPC). The receptor's source is a woman between 18 and 29 years old with alopecia areata. Some clones in this sample may be carry-over from other donors' samples. The chain has TRBV11-1 and TRBJ2-7; D might be TRBD1 (5 bases). The DNA of the CDR3 is TGTGCCAGCAGCTTAGAGCGACAGTCCTACGAGCAGTACTTC. Translated, it gives CASSLERQSYEQYF. Using reference TRBV11-1 and TRBJ2-7 for the parts outside the CDR3, the full variable domain is EAEVAQSPRYKITEKSQAVAFWCDPISGHATLYWYRQILGQGPELLVQFQDESVVDDSQLPKDRFSAERLKGVDSTLKIQPAELGDSAMYLCASSLERQSYEQYFGPGTRLTVT.